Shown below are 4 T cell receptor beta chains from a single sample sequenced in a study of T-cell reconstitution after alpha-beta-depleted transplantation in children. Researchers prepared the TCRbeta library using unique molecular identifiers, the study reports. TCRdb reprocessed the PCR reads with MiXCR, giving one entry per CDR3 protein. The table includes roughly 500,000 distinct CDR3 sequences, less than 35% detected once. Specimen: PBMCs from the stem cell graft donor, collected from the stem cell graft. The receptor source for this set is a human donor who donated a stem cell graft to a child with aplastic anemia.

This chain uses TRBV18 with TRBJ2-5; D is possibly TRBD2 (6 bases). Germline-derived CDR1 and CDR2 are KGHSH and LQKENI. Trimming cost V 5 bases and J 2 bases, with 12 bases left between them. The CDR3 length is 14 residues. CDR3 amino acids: CASSAGKTQETQYF. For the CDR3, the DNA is TGTGCCAGCTCAGCGGGGAAGACACAAGAGACCCAGTACTTC.

CDR3 protein: CASSPATPGAYGYTF. For the CDR3, the DNA is TGCGCCAGCAGCCCTGCTACCCCGGGGGCGTATGGCTACACCTTC. The chain joins TRBV5-1 to TRBJ1-2; tentative D call: TRBD1 (6 bases). Trimming shortened V by 4 bases and J by 5 bases, and 18 bases separated the two germline ends. The CDR3 contains 15 residues. CDR1 and CDR2 from the germline V gene are SGHRS and YFSETQ.

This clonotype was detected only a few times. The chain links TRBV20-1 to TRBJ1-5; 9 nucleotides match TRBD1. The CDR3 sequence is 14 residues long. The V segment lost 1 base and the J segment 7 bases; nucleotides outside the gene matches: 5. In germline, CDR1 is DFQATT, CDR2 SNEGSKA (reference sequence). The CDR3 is CSARGDREGQPQHF. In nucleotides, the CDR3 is TGCAGTGCTAGAGGGGACAGGGAGGGGCAGCCCCAGCATTTT.

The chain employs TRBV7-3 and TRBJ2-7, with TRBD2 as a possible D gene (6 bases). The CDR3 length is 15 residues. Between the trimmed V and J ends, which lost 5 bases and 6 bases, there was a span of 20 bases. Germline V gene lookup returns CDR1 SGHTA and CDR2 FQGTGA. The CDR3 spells CASSTSGQGLSEQYF. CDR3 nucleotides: TGTGCCAGCAGCACCTCAGGGCAGGGACTTTCCGAGCAGTACTTC.